These T cell receptor beta chains were read from a single sample in a study of human T cells and chemical hapten exposure. A single record per CDR3 protein comes from TCRdb applying MiXCR to the RACE reads. The sample lists 30,000 to 40,000 distinct CDR3 sequences, 6% to 9.5% occurring once. The specimen was whole blood, collected in connection with sensitization to the hapten diphenylcyclopropenone (DPC). The receptors originated from a woman aged 45-65 years with alopecia areata. Some clones in this sample may be carry-over from other donors' samples. Both conserved end residues are part of each CDR3. Fields, in order: V gene, clone size, J gene, D gene, CDR3 length, CDR3 DNA, CDR3 protein. D genes are given only for firm matches. Size is stated for part of the rows, as once, few or many counts, or as a class when the clone is expanded.

>TRBV5-5|many|TRBJ2-4|-|14
TGTGCCAGCAGCTTGATTCTAGCCAAAAACATTCAGTACTTC
CASSLILAKNIQYF
>TRBV7-8|many|TRBJ1-6|-|16
TGTGCCAGCAGCTTAGAGGGGTTCACCTATAATTCACCCCTCCACTTT
CASSLEGFTYNSPLHF
>TRBV12-3/TRBV12-4|many|TRBJ2-3|TRBD1|14
TGTGCCAGCACTCTGCCAAGGGGGCCAGATACGCAGTATTTT
CASTLPRGPDTQYF
>TRBV5-1|many|TRBJ2-7|-|12
TGCGCCAGCAGCTCCAGCTCCTACGAGCAGTACTTC
CASSSSSYEQYF
>TRBV6-6|many|TRBJ2-1|-|9
TGTGCCTTGGGCAATGAGCAGTTCTTC
CALGNEQFF
>TRBV29-1|-|TRBJ1-1|TRBD1|12
TGCAGCGTTGACGGCACAGGGGCTGAAGCTTTCTTT
CSVDGTGAEAFF
>TRBV5-1|many|TRBJ2-1|-|17
TGCGCCAGCAGCCCCCTTGTGGGGAGCGGGTCCTACAATGAGCAGTTCTTC
CASSPLVGSGSYNEQFF
>TRBV10-3|many|TRBJ1-5|-|15
TGTGCCATCAGTGAGTCGGACAGACCCAATCAGCCCCAGCATTTT
CAISESDRPNQPQHF
>TRBV6-6|few|TRBJ1-2|-|11
TGTGCCAGCAGTTACGGTGGAGGCTACACCTTC
CASSYGGGYTF
>TRBV10-2|many|TRBJ2-4|TRBD2|18
TGCGCCAGCAGTGAGCTTTCAGGGACTAGCGGAGCCAAAAACATTCAGTACTTC
CASSELSGTSGAKNIQYF
>TRBV29-1|many|TRBJ2-7|TRBD2|12
TGCAGCGCCCGGGGACTAGCGGGCGAGCAGTACTTC
CSARGLAGEQYF
>TRBV11-3|many|TRBJ1-4|-|17
TGTGCCAGCAGCCCCCGGGAGGGGACTGCAACTAATGAAAAACTGTTTTTT
CASSPREGTATNEKLFF
>TRBV19|-|TRBJ2-1|TRBD2|14
TGTGCCAGTAATCCGGGACTACACTACAATGAGCAGTTCTTC
CASNPGLHYNEQFF
>TRBV12-3/TRBV12-4|-|TRBJ2-3|-|14
TGTGCCAGCAGTTTGGGGGACTGGCAGGATACGCAGTATTTT
CASSLGDWQDTQYF
>TRBV12-3/TRBV12-4|few|TRBJ1-2|-|13
TGTGCCAGCAGTCCCGGGCCCGGATATGGCTACACCTTC
CASSPGPGYGYTF
>TRBV19|many|TRBJ2-3|-|15
TGTGCCAGTAGTCGACAGGAATTCTCGGAGTATACGCAGTATTTT
CASSRQEFSEYTQYF
>TRBV29-1|-|TRBJ1-1|-|10
TGCAGTGCCGCCAGGGCCGAAGCTTTCTTT
CSAARAEAFF